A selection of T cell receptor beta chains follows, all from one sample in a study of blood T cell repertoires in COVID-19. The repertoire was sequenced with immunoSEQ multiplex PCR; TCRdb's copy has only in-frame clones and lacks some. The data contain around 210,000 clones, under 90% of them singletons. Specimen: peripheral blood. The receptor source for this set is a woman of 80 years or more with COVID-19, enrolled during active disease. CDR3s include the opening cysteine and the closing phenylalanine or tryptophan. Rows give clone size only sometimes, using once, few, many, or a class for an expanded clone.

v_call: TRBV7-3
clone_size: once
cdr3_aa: CASSSIHGSYNEQFF

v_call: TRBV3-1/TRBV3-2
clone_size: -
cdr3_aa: CASSQRGPDYEKLFF

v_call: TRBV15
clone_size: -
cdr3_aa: CATSRDLMVAGLQQYF

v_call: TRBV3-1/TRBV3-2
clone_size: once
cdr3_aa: CASSDGGNRGEKLFF

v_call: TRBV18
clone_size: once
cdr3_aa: CASSGAQGSSGNTIYF

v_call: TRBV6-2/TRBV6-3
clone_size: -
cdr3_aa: CASSYPYPGSLSAFF

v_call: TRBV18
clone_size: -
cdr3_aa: CASSRGQAGTNEKLFF

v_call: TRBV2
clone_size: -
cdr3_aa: CASRGDSGIEQFF

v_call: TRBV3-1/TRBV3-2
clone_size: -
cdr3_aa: CASSQGGLGEKLFF

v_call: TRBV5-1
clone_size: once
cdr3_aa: CASSFSGRGSYNEQFF

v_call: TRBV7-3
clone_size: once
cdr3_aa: CASSRRGQETQYF

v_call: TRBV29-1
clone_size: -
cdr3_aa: CSVDTAGNTIYF

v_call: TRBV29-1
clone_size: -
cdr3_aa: CSVRGQGDGYTF

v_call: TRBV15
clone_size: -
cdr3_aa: CATSREPNGEQFF

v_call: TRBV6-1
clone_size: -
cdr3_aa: CASSDDRVGTTEAFF

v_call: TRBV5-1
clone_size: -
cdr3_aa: CASSLEGRAEGYGYTF

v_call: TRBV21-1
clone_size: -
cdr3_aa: CASSKGGGDLETQYF

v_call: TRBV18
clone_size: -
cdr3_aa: CASSIYQGALPGVNTEAFF

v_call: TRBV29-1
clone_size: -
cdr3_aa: CSAGTGGFGGNEQFF

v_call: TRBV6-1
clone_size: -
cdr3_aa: CASSELAAGGGYTF

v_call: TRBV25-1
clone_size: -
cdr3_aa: CASSDPTSFSETQYF

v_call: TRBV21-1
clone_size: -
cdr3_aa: CATDRQEVLAKNIQYF

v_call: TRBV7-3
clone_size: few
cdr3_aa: CASSPDLAGTDTQYF

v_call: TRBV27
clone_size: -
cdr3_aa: CASSLSLASGRARSYEQYF

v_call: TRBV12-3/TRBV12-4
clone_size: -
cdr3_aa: CASSSGQGRPQHF

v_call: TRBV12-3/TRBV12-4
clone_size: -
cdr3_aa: CASSFEPEAFF

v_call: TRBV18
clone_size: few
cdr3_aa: CASSPPNYRGRVTEAFF

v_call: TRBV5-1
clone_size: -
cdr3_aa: CASSRSPGLQETQYF

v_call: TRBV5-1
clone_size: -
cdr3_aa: CASSLGLAGTQETQYF

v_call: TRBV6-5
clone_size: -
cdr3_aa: CASTWTGGNSPLHF

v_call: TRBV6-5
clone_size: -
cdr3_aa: CASSYSLSTEAFF

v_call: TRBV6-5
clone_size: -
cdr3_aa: CASSLGSNQPQHF

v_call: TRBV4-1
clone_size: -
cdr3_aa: CASSQDGTNRAGELFF

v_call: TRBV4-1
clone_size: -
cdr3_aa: CASSHLGEGLEQFF

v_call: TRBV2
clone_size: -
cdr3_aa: CASNFPPGRGSTDTQYF

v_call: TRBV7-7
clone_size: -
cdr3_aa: CASSFGQANEKLFF

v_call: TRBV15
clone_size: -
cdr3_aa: CATSRETGAISQPQHF

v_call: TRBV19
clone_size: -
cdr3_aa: CASSISPGQGSYEQYF

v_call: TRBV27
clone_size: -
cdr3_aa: CASSLWARVEGNTEAFF

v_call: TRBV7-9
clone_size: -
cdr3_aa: CAGRHRGLTNTGELFF

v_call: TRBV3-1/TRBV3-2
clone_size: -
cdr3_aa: CASSHGGNTEAFF

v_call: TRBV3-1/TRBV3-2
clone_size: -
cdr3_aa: CASSPLSNYEQYF

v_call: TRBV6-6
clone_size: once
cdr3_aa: CASGTSAYNEQFF

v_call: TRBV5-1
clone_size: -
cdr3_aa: CASSLNGQGHSETQYF

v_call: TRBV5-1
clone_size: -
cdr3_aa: CASSLDSQGRAFF

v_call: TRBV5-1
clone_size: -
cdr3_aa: CASSLEAGALPRGTEAFF

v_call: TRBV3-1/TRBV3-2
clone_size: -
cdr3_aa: CASSHSGGAYEQYF

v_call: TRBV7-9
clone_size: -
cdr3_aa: CASSFSLVSINEQFF

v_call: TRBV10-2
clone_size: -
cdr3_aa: CASSAFRDSPLSLAKNIQYF